This T cell receptor beta chain was captured in a study of blood T cell repertoires in COVID-19. In the authors' methods: For nucleated cells, counts were estimated from reference gene primer amplification. Assay used: immunoSEQ multiplex PCR; TCRdb lists only in-frame clones, some missing. V, J and clone size derive from that table, while D and trimming were established from the DNA sequence. Of some 200,000 clones listed, 88% are singletons. This CDR3 is built from 17 residues. V lost 2 bases and J 2 bases, leaving 15 bases between the germline ends. Of note for this clone: The same CDR3 arises from other DNA sequences in this sample as well.

The sequence was collected from a middle-aged man with active or convalescent COVID-19. Sequenced input: peripheral blood. This rearrangement joins TRBV23-1 to TRBJ2-2; D possibly corresponds to TRBD1 (6 bases). TRBV23-1 falls under the ORF class, with uncertain function. CDR3: CASSQKAGRGNTGELFF. The CDR3, as DNA: TGCGCCAGCAGTCAAAAAGCCGGCAGGGGTAACACCGGGGAGCTGTTTTTT.